The 16 T cell receptor beta chains in this list originate from one sample, sequenced in a study of blood T cell repertoires in COVID-19. The assay was immunoSEQ multiplex PCR, and TCRdb's table has in-frame clones only and misses some. In the table there are roughly 200,000 clones, less than 85% of which are singletons. The material sequenced was peripheral blood. All receptors derive from a woman aged 80 or over with COVID-19, enrolled during active disease.

This chain connects TRBV7-2 to TRBJ2-7; D is possibly TRBD2 (6 bases). Trimming shortened V by 5 bases and J by 1 base, and 9 bases separated the two germline ends. The length of the CDR3 is 13 residues. In germline, CDR1 is SGHTA, CDR2 FQGNSA. The CDR3 is CASSAGPSYEQYF. The CDR3 DNA follows: TGTGCCAGCAGCGCGGGACCGTCCTACGAGCAGTACTTC.

V usage is TRBV6-5 and J usage is TRBJ1-5; the match to TRBD1 covers 9 bases. The CDR3 spans 15 residues. The J segment lost 4 bases and the V segment lost 6 bases, leaving 7 bases of the junction unmatched. Germline CDR1 and CDR2: MNHEY and SVGAGI. CDR3 sequence (DNA): TGTGCCAGCAGGATACAGGGGGCGCGGAATCAGCCCCAGCATTTT. Translated, it gives CASRIQGARNQPQHF.

The CDR3, as DNA: TGTGCCAGCAGTTACACAGGGGGTCGCGCTGGTTTGAACAATGAGCAGTTCTTC. This sequence encodes CASSYTGGRAGLNNEQFF. This rearrangement joins TRBV28 to TRBJ2-1; 8 positions agree with TRBD1. V shed 4 bases, J shed 5 bases, and the junction held 16 bases outside the gene matches. The CDR3 consists of 18 residues. Looked up from germline, CDR1 is MDHEN and CDR2 is SYDVKM.

J is TRBJ2-1 and V is TRBV29-1, with D possibly being TRBD1 (6 bases). CDR3 length equals 15 residues. Germline CDR1 is SQVTM and CDR2 is ANQGSEA. With 0 bases removed from V and 6 bases from J, the gap between germline ends came to 15 bases. The CDR3 protein is CSVEDPQGRLNEQFF. DNA of the CDR3: TGCAGCGTTGAAGATCCCCAGGGGCGTCTCAATGAGCAGTTCTTC.

The chain joins TRBV19 to TRBJ2-2; 7 nucleotides align to TRBD1. The CDR3 length is 13 residues. V lost 5 bases to trimming and J lost 6 bases; unmatched junction nucleotides: 3. Germline CDR1 LNHDA, CDR2 SQIVND (reference sequence). CDR3 loop: CASSPQGAGELFF. CDR3 in DNA: TGTGCCAGTAGTCCGCAGGGGGCCGGGGAGCTGTTTTTT.

This chain connects TRBV4-2 to TRBJ2-4; 9 positions agree with TRBD1. The germline V gene has CDR1 LGHNA and CDR2 YNFKEQ. There are 16 residues in the CDR3. V trimming: 7 bases; J trimming: 9 bases; junction bases outside the gene matches: 16. The CDR3 DNA reads TGTGCCAGCACCCCCCGGGTGACGGGACAGGGATCCATTCAGTACTTC. Translation: CASTPRVTGQGSIQYF.

The chain uses TRBV1 and TRBJ1-5; the D segment call TRBD1 is taken from the table without a DNA check. TRBV1 is a listed pseudogene. This CDR3 has 17 amino acids. CDR3 region: CTSSQDRTAYSNQPQHF. The DNA for the CDR3 is TGCACCAGCAGCCAAGATAGAACAGCTTATAGCAATCAGCCCCAGCATTTT.

The rearrangement links TRBV4-2 to TRBJ1-6; no clear D gene. Germline lookup yields CDR1 LGHNA and CDR2 YNFKEQ. CDR3 length: 16 amino acids. The V end lost 0 bases, the J end lost 7 bases, and 13 bases lay between the germline ends. Here the CDR3 reads CASSQELAVDNSPLHF. In nucleotides, the CDR3 is TGTGCCAGCAGCCAAGAGTTAGCGGTTGACAATTCACCCCTCCACTTT.

The chain employs TRBV7-9 and TRBJ1-1; D remains ambiguous. V was pared by 1 base and J by 3 bases, with 9 bases between. CDR1 and CDR2 from the germline V gene are SEHNR and FQNEAQ (reference sequence). The CDR3 is 14 amino acids. Here the CDR3 DNA reads TGTGCCAGCAGCTTAGGGTTAGTTGACACTGAAGCTTTCTTT. Translating gives CASSLGLVDTEAFF.

This clone occurred once. The chain couples TRBV3-1 (or the pseudogene TRBV3-2) to TRBJ1-3, with D unclear. This CDR3 is built from 13 residues. The V gene's germline CDR1 is LGHDT and CDR2 YNNKEL (reference sequence). Trimming stripped 4 bases from V and 3 bases from J, with 7 bases between. DNA for the CDR3: TGTGCCAGCAGCCTCCAATTTGGAAACACCATATATTTT. Its translation is CASSLQFGNTIYF.

The chain is built from TRBV6-5 and TRBJ2-5; 9 nucleotides match TRBD2. Unmatched junction bases numbered 7, after V lost 6 bases and J lost 5 bases. CDR3 length: 14 residues. Germline V CDR1 and CDR2: MNHEY, SVGAGI. Here the CDR3 DNA reads TGTGCCAGCAGACATGGGACTAGCAAGGAGACCCAGTACTTC. It yields the protein CASRHGTSKETQYF.

This clone showed up just a few times. The CDR3 loop is CAGAPQIRDTEAFF. The CDR3 DNA is TGTGCCGGGGCCCCTCAAATTCGGGACACTGAAGCTTTCTTT. The rearrangement links TRBV2 to TRBJ1-1; D is possibly TRBD1 (5 bases). The CDR3 is made up of 14 amino acids. Per germline, CDR1 SNHLY and CDR2 FYNNEI. Trimming stripped 11 bases from V and 3 bases from J, with 19 bases between.

This clone was observed once. V is TRBV5-1 and J is TRBJ1-2, with D perhaps TRBD1 (5 bases). This CDR3 comprises 15 residues. The germline V and J ends were trimmed by 3 bases and 8 bases, with 20 bases remaining between them. Looked up from germline, CDR1 is SGHRS and CDR2 is YFSETQ. CDR3 loop: CASSSGVGRTGGYTF. CDR3 sequence (DNA): TGCGCCAGCAGCTCGGGGGTGGGCAGAACAGGAGGCTACACCTTC. Filled out from reference TRBV5-1 and TRBJ1-2, the complete variable domain reads KAGVTQTPRYLIKTRGQQVTLSCSPISGHRSVSWYQQTPGQGLQFLFEYFSETQRNKGNFPGRFSGRQFSNSRSEMNVSTLELGDSALYLCASSSGVGRTGGYTFGSGTRLTVV.

The chain couples TRBV19 to TRBJ1-6; unclear D gene. The CDR3 consists of 15 residues. From germline, CDR1 is LNHDA and CDR2 SQIVND (reference sequence). Trimming left V 4 bases short and J 10 bases short, with 17 bases between. The CDR3 loop is CASSTAAREGSPLHF. Written as DNA, the CDR3 is TGTGCCAGTAGTACCGCGGCCCGGGAGGGATCACCCCTCCACTTT.

This clone was seen more than once but under ten times. The V gene is TRBV28, the J gene TRBJ2-5, with D tentatively TRBD1 (6 bases). Looked up from germline, CDR1 is MDHEN and CDR2 is SYDVKM. CDR3 length: 13 residues. The ends were cut back, 8 bases at V and 2 bases at J, with 12 bases in the middle. For the CDR3, the DNA is TGTGCCAGCGGTAAGGGGGATCAAGAGACCCAGTACTTC. It codes for CASGKGDQETQYF.

For the CDR3, the DNA is TGTGCCAGCAGCAGCCTTATAGATCAGCCCCAGCATTTT. Translation: CASSSLIDQPQHF. The chain recombines TRBV9 with TRBJ1-5, with no clear D. The CDR3 runs to 13 residues. Trimming took 4 bases from V and 5 from J, leaving 10 bases between them. Germline V CDR1 and CDR2: SGDLS, YYNGEE. Using reference TRBV9 and TRBJ1-5 for the parts outside the CDR3, the full variable domain is DSGVTQTPKHLITATGQRVTLRCSPRSGDLSVYWYQQSLDQGLQFLIQYYNGEERAKGNILERFSAQQFPDLHSELNLSSLELGDSALYFCASSSLIDQPQHFGDGTRLSIL.